This is a list of T cell receptor beta chains from one sample in a study of blood T cell repertoires in COVID-19. Profiling relied on immunoSEQ multiplex PCR, and the TCRdb table lists in-frame clones only, not all of them. The table shows 120,000 to 150,000 clones, with 84% occurring only once. The sequenced sample consisted of PBMCs or T cells enriched from blood (not recorded which). Source of these receptors: a man aged 40-50 years with acute COVID-19. CDR3s include the opening cysteine and the closing phenylalanine or tryptophan. Each record gives: D gene, J gene, clone size, V gene, CDR3 protein, CDR3 DNA. The D gene is left open where the match is weak. Clone size appears in some rows only: once, few, many, or a class for an expanded clone.

D gene: TRBD2
J gene: TRBJ2-1
clone size: .
V gene: TRBV6-5
CDR3 protein: CASSQTSGGVNEQFF
CDR3 DNA: TGTGCCAGCAGCCAGACTAGCGGGGGGGTCAATGAGCAGTTCTTC

D gene: TRBD2
J gene: TRBJ2-7
clone size: once
V gene: TRBV18
CDR3 protein: CASSESGREGDEQYF
CDR3 DNA: TGTGCCAGCTCGGAAAGCGGGCGGGAGGGGGACGAGCAGTACTTC

D gene: .
J gene: TRBJ1-2
clone size: .
V gene: TRBV7-2
CDR3 protein: CASSLAGLYGYTF
CDR3 DNA: TGTGCCAGCAGCTTAGCCGGACTCTATGGCTACACCTTC

D gene: TRBD2
J gene: TRBJ2-7
clone size: .
V gene: TRBV28
CDR3 protein: CASRSSGISYEQYF
CDR3 DNA: TGTGCCAGCAGGTCTAGCGGGATCTCCTACGAGCAGTACTTC

D gene: .
J gene: TRBJ2-2
clone size: .
V gene: TRBV7-9
CDR3 protein: CASSPNPGSGTGELFF
CDR3 DNA: TGTGCCAGCAGCCCAAACCCCGGGAGTGGCACCGGGGAGCTGTTTTTT

D gene: TRBD1
J gene: TRBJ2-1
clone size: .
V gene: TRBV7-9
CDR3 protein: CASTKGDRGHKQFF
CDR3 DNA: TGTGCCAGCACCAAGGGGGACAGGGGGCATAAGCAGTTCTTC

D gene: .
J gene: TRBJ1-1
clone size: .
V gene: TRBV30
CDR3 protein: CAWAQGPWDTEAFF
CDR3 DNA: TGTGCCTGGGCACAGGGTCCGTGGGACACTGAAGCTTTCTTT

D gene: .
J gene: TRBJ2-3
clone size: .
V gene: TRBV4-3
CDR3 protein: CASSQELSGLSTDTQYF
CDR3 DNA: TGCGCCAGCAGCCAAGAGCTCAGCGGGCTCAGCACAGATACGCAGTATTTT

D gene: TRBD2
J gene: TRBJ2-7
clone size: few
V gene: TRBV7-2
CDR3 protein: CASSLGRGRGDSYEQYF
CDR3 DNA: TGTGCCAGCAGCTTAGGTCGTGGGCGGGGGGACTCCTACGAGCAGTACTTC

D gene: .
J gene: TRBJ2-5
clone size: .
V gene: TRBV5-6
CDR3 protein: CASSRQETQYF
CDR3 DNA: TGTGCCAGCAGCCGCCAAGAGACCCAGTACTTC

D gene: TRBD2
J gene: TRBJ2-1
clone size: .
V gene: TRBV11-2
CDR3 protein: CASSLGLAGLYNEQFF
CDR3 DNA: TGTGCCAGCAGCTTAGGGCTAGCGGGCCTCTACAATGAGCAGTTCTTC

D gene: .
J gene: TRBJ1-6
clone size: .
V gene: TRBV15
CDR3 protein: CATSSGPQGYNSPLHF
CDR3 DNA: TGTGCCACCAGCTCCGGGCCTCAGGGTTATAATTCACCCCTCCACTTT

D gene: .
J gene: TRBJ1-1
clone size: .
V gene: TRBV6-6
CDR3 protein: CASSYGAEAFF
CDR3 DNA: TGTGCCAGCAGTTACGGGGCAGAAGCTTTCTTT

D gene: TRBD2
J gene: TRBJ2-1
clone size: .
V gene: TRBV5-1
CDR3 protein: CASSPVLANNEQFF
CDR3 DNA: TGCGCCAGCAGCCCCGTACTAGCGAACAATGAGCAGTTCTTC

D gene: .
J gene: TRBJ2-2
clone size: .
V gene: TRBV5-1
CDR3 protein: CASSPPVEGTGELFF
CDR3 DNA: TGCGCCAGCAGCCCCCCAGTGGAGGGGACCGGGGAGCTGTTTTTT

D gene: .
J gene: TRBJ2-7
clone size: .
V gene: TRBV25-1
CDR3 protein: CASSELQEQYF
CDR3 DNA: TGTGCCAGCAGTGAATTGCAGGAGCAGTACTTC

D gene: TRBD1
J gene: TRBJ1-2
clone size: .
V gene: TRBV7-9
CDR3 protein: CASSFTLPGTDGYTF
CDR3 DNA: TGTGCCAGCAGCTTTACACTTCCCGGGACAGATGGCTACACCTTC

D gene: TRBD1
J gene: TRBJ2-7
clone size: .
V gene: TRBV19
CDR3 protein: CASSIRQGGYEQYF
CDR3 DNA: TGTGCCAGTAGTATCCGACAGGGTGGCTACGAGCAGTACTTC

D gene: .
J gene: TRBJ1-1
clone size: few
V gene: TRBV21-1
CDR3 protein: CASTGDRGQNTEAFF
CDR3 DNA: TGTGCCAGCACGGGGGACAGGGGGCAGAACACTGAAGCTTTCTTT

D gene: .
J gene: TRBJ1-1
clone size: .
V gene: TRBV6-5
CDR3 protein: CASSPRQEPNTEAFF
CDR3 DNA: TGTGCCAGCAGTCCCCGACAGGAACCGAACACTGAAGCTTTCTTT

D gene: TRBD1
J gene: TRBJ1-2
clone size: .
V gene: TRBV12-5
CDR3 protein: CASGFQEQQGANYGYTF
CDR3 DNA: TGTGCTAGTGGTTTCCAAGAACAACAGGGGGCTAACTATGGCTACACCTTC

D gene: .
J gene: TRBJ1-3
clone size: .
V gene: TRBV30
CDR3 protein: CAWSTPRRSSGNTIYF
CDR3 DNA: TGTGCCTGGAGTACCCCCCGCAGGTCCTCTGGAAACACCATATATTTT

D gene: .
J gene: TRBJ2-1
clone size: few
V gene: TRBV7-2
CDR3 protein: CASSSQSNEQFF
CDR3 DNA: TGTGCCAGCAGCTCACAGAGTAATGAGCAGTTCTTC

D gene: .
J gene: TRBJ2-1
clone size: once
V gene: TRBV30
CDR3 protein: CAWSVYGGQFF
CDR3 DNA: TGTGCCTGGAGTGTATACGGGGGACAGTTCTTC

D gene: TRBD1
J gene: TRBJ1-3
clone size: few
V gene: TRBV7-6
CDR3 protein: CASSLGPRQGASGNTIYF
CDR3 DNA: TGTGCCAGCAGCTTAGGGCCCAGACAGGGGGCCTCTGGAAACACCATATATTTT

D gene: TRBD2
J gene: TRBJ2-7
clone size: once
V gene: TRBV11-2
CDR3 protein: CASSYTGGLSPYEQYF
CDR3 DNA: TGTGCCAGCAGCTATACGGGGGGACTATCCCCCTACGAGCAGTACTTC

D gene: .
J gene: TRBJ2-7
clone size: few
V gene: TRBV7-2
CDR3 protein: CASSQAGNAKRGSSYEQYF
CDR3 DNA: TGTGCCAGCAGCCAAGCCGGGAACGCCAAACGCGGGTCCTCCTACGAGCAGTACTTC

D gene: TRBD1
J gene: TRBJ2-7
clone size: .
V gene: TRBV6-2/TRBV6-3
CDR3 protein: CASSYTGASSYEQYF
CDR3 DNA: TGTGCCAGCAGTTACACAGGGGCTAGCTCCTACGAGCAGTACTTC

D gene: .
J gene: TRBJ2-5
clone size: .
V gene: TRBV5-5
CDR3 protein: CASSLWGVDQETQYF
CDR3 DNA: TGTGCCAGCAGCTTATGGGGGGTTGACCAAGAGACCCAGTACTTC

D gene: .
J gene: TRBJ2-7
clone size: .
V gene: TRBV7-2
CDR3 protein: CASSSFGQILYEQYF
CDR3 DNA: TGTGCCAGCAGCTCCTTCGGACAGATCCTCTACGAGCAGTACTTC

D gene: .
J gene: TRBJ2-3
clone size: .
V gene: TRBV5-4
CDR3 protein: CASSLGLSDTQYF
CDR3 DNA: TGTGCCAGCAGCTTGGGACTTTCAGATACGCAGTATTTT

D gene: TRBD1
J gene: TRBJ2-2
clone size: .
V gene: TRBV27
CDR3 protein: CASSLKPGQSTGELFF
CDR3 DNA: TGTGCCAGCAGTTTAAAGCCGGGACAGAGCACCGGGGAGCTGTTTTTT

D gene: TRBD2
J gene: TRBJ2-7
clone size: .
V gene: TRBV7-2
CDR3 protein: CASSLSSGYEQYF
CDR3 DNA: TGTGCCAGCAGCTTATCTAGCGGCTACGAGCAGTACTTC

D gene: .
J gene: TRBJ1-1
clone size: .
V gene: TRBV27
CDR3 protein: CASKQGVTEAFF
CDR3 DNA: TGTGCCAGCAAGCAGGGTGTAACTGAAGCTTTCTTT

D gene: .
J gene: TRBJ2-7
clone size: once
V gene: TRBV21-1
CDR3 protein: CVKPPTSGTPEQYF
CDR3 DNA: TGTGTGAAGCCGCCCACTAGCGGGACCCCGGAGCAGTACTTC

D gene: .
J gene: TRBJ2-2
clone size: .
V gene: TRBV7-9
CDR3 protein: CASSLMQGRTGELFF
CDR3 DNA: TGTGCCAGCAGCTTAATGCAGGGTCGCACCGGGGAGCTGTTTTTT

D gene: .
J gene: TRBJ2-7
clone size: few
V gene: TRBV5-1
CDR3 protein: CASSLKQGSFYEQYF
CDR3 DNA: TGCGCCAGCAGCTTGAAGCAGGGCTCCTTCTACGAGCAGTACTTC

D gene: TRBD2
J gene: TRBJ2-3
clone size: once
V gene: TRBV4-1
CDR3 protein: CASSQDHGGASTDTQYF
CDR3 DNA: TGCGCCAGCAGCCAAGATCACGGGGGGGCGAGCACAGATACGCAGTATTTT

D gene: .
J gene: TRBJ2-1
clone size: .
V gene: TRBV4-3
CDR3 protein: CASSQDSGVGVYNEQFF
CDR3 DNA: TGCGCCAGCAGCCAAGATTCCGGCGTCGGGGTCTACAATGAGCAGTTCTTC

D gene: .
J gene: TRBJ1-5
clone size: once
V gene: TRBV9
CDR3 protein: CASSVGGGRQPQHF
CDR3 DNA: TGTGCCAGCAGCGTAGGGGGAGGGCGACAGCCCCAGCATTTT

D gene: .
J gene: TRBJ2-1
clone size: .
V gene: TRBV14
CDR3 protein: CASSQKGVPSYNEQFF
CDR3 DNA: TGTGCCAGCAGCCAGAAGGGGGTCCCCTCCTACAATGAGCAGTTCTTC

D gene: .
J gene: TRBJ2-3
clone size: .
V gene: TRBV18
CDR3 protein: CASSQASSGTDTQYF
CDR3 DNA: TGTGCCAGCTCACAGGCCTCTAGCGGCACAGATACGCAGTATTTT

D gene: TRBD2
J gene: TRBJ2-7
clone size: .
V gene: TRBV7-9
CDR3 protein: CASSLTGTSGSYEQYF
CDR3 DNA: TGTGCCAGCAGTCTTACCGGGACTAGCGGGTCATACGAGCAGTACTTC

D gene: TRBD1
J gene: TRBJ1-1
clone size: .
V gene: TRBV5-1
CDR3 protein: CASSLYRGTGPPEAFF
CDR3 DNA: TGCGCCAGCAGCTTGTACAGGGGAACGGGCCCCCCTGAAGCTTTCTTT

D gene: .
J gene: TRBJ2-6
clone size: once
V gene: TRBV4-3
CDR3 protein: CASSQDDRGGANVLTF
CDR3 DNA: TGCGCCAGCAGCCAAGACGATAGAGGTGGGGCCAACGTCCTGACTTTC

D gene: TRBD1
J gene: TRBJ1-1
clone size: .
V gene: TRBV19
CDR3 protein: CASSGWTGGLTEAFF
CDR3 DNA: TGTGCCAGTAGTGGCTGGACAGGGGGTTTAACTGAAGCTTTCTTT

D gene: .
J gene: TRBJ1-3
clone size: .
V gene: TRBV7-8
CDR3 protein: CASSPRGGVSGNTIYF
CDR3 DNA: TGTGCCAGCAGCCCCCGGGGGGGAGTCTCTGGAAACACCATATATTTT

D gene: .
J gene: TRBJ2-5
clone size: .
V gene: TRBV5-6
CDR3 protein: CASSVQGPQETQYF
CDR3 DNA: TGTGCCAGCAGCGTACAGGGTCCCCAAGAGACCCAGTACTTC

D gene: .
J gene: TRBJ1-5
clone size: once
V gene: TRBV19
CDR3 protein: CASAAGTVQPQHF
CDR3 DNA: TGTGCCAGTGCTGCCGGTACCGTTCAGCCCCAGCATTTT

D gene: TRBD1
J gene: TRBJ2-7
clone size: .
V gene: TRBV11-2
CDR3 protein: CASSIRFRTGTHEQYF
CDR3 DNA: TGTGCCAGCAGCATAAGGTTCAGGACAGGGACTCACGAGCAGTACTTC

D gene: .
J gene: TRBJ2-1
clone size: .
V gene: TRBV7-2
CDR3 protein: CASTPRTGNYNEQFF
CDR3 DNA: TGTGCCAGCACCCCAAGGACTGGCAACTACAATGAGCAGTTCTTC